This passage covers 15 T cell receptor beta chains from one sample sequenced in a study of Graves' ophthalmopathy and Graves' hyperthyroidism. Researchers took RNA transcripts and amplified TCR beta CDR3 regions from them. HTBI primers primed a first-round RT-PCR, and a second-round multiplex PCR followed. TCRdb passed the multiplex PCR reads through MiXCR, listing each CDR3 protein once. Among about 550,000 distinct CDR3 sequences listed, less than 40% were seen once. The source material was peripheral blood or thyroid tissue (not recorded which). Receptors were obtained from an adult man with Graves' hyperthyroidism.

Many counts were recorded for this clonotype. The V gene is TRBV29-1, the J gene TRBJ1-2; D not resolved. Per germline, CDR1 SQVTM and CDR2 ANQGSEA. V was pared by 6 bases and J by 0 bases, with 11 bases between. The CDR3 spans 13 residues. Written as DNA, the CDR3 is TGCAGCGTCCCCGGGATTTCTAACTATGGCTACACCTTC. Its translation is CSVPGISNYGYTF.

The V call is TRBV7-9, the J call TRBJ1-5; no firm D call. The V and J ends lost 0 bases and 7 bases respectively, with 16 bases between them. CDR1 is SEHNR and CDR2 is FQNEAQ in the germline V gene (reference sequence). This CDR3 region has 16 residues. This CDR3 is CASSLAASAGAQPQHF. DNA for the CDR3: TGTGCCAGCAGCTTAGCGGCGTCGGCAGGAGCCCAGCCCCAGCATTTT. The complete variable domain, with remaining parts taken from reference TRBV7-9 and TRBJ1-5, reads DTGVSQNPRHKITKRGQNVTFRCDPISEHNRLYWYRQTLGQGPEFLTYFQNEAQLEKSRLLSDRFSAERPKGSFSTLEIQRTEQGDSAMYLCASSLAASAGAQPQHFGDGTRLSIL.

The chain links TRBV7-2 to TRBJ1-5; 9 bases are shared with TRBD1. Trimming cost V 6 bases and J 3 bases; bases outside gene matches: 9. Germline CDR1 reads SGHTA; CDR2 reads FQGNSA. The CDR3 runs 16 residues. The CDR3 sequence: CASRTPGQGPNQPQHF. CDR3 in DNA: TGTGCCAGCAGGACGCCGGGACAGGGCCCCAATCAGCCCCAGCATTTT.

The sample holds many counts of this clonotype. This chain links TRBV5-8 with TRBJ1-1; D not resolved. V was trimmed by 0 bases and J by 5 bases, leaving 11 bases between them. This CDR3 comprises 14 residues. Looked up from germline, CDR1 is SGHTS and CDR2 is YDEGEE. This CDR3 reads CASSLEFVGTEAFF. As DNA, the CDR3 is TGTGCCAGCAGCTTGGAATTCGTGGGAACTGAAGCTTTCTTT.

Points on this clonotype: A much larger clone sits a single nucleotide away, making a read error possible. The rearrangement uses TRBV7-9 and TRBJ1-1; D is ambiguous. This CDR3 has 14 residues. V was pared by 4 bases and J by 4 bases, with 13 bases between. The germline gives CDR1 SEHNR, CDR2 FQNEAQ (reference sequence). This CDR3 reads CASSSPLESTEAFF. CDR3 coding DNA: TGTGCCAGCAGCTCCCCTTTGGAGAGCACTGAAGCTTTCTTT.

Many counts were recorded for this clonotype. The chain employs TRBV5-6 and TRBJ2-5; a weak D match, TRBD1 (6 bases). Trimming pared 4 bases from V and 0 bases from J, leaving 13 bases between. The CDR3 extends over 15 amino acids. Per germline, CDR1 SGHDT and CDR2 YYEEEE. The CDR3 region is CASSQKRGYQETQYF. The CDR3 DNA sequence: TGTGCCAGCAGCCAGAAGAGGGGGTACCAAGAGACCCAGTACTTC.

The J gene is TRBJ1-5, the V gene TRBV20-1; D is undetermined. The CDR3 runs to 15 residues. CDR1 and CDR2 from the germline V gene are DFQATT and SNEGSKA (reference sequence). The ends were cut back, 1 base at V and 2 bases at J, with 12 bases in the middle. In DNA form, the CDR3 reads TGCAGTGCTAGAGTTATACAAGGTGGCAATCAGCCCCAGCATTTT. Its translation is CSARVIQGGNQPQHF.

This clonotype was seen ten or more times. The CDR3 DNA reads as TGTGCCAGCAGCTCGGGACAGGGCCGTGTCGGCTACACCTTC. This sequence encodes CASSSGQGRVGYTF. The chain uses TRBV7-6 and TRBJ1-2; TRBD1 matches at 9 bases. From germline, CDR1 is SGHVS and CDR2 FNYEAQ. This CDR3 has 14 residues. J lost 8 bases, V lost 4 bases, and 8 bases had no gene match.

This clonotype was picked up many times. This chain links TRBV29-1 with TRBJ1-2, with TRBD1 identical over 10 bases. Unmatched junction bases numbered 20, after V lost 5 bases and J lost 8 bases. CDR1 is SQVTM, CDR2 ANQGSEA, per germline. The CDR3 sequence is 17 residues long. The CDR3 bases are TGCAGCGTTCCCTCGACAGGGGGCGCCGGTTCTTCCTACGGCTACACCTTC. It translates to CSVPSTGGAGSSYGYTF.

This clonotype has only a few counts. The chain uses TRBV19 and TRBJ2-3; a possible D gene is TRBD2 (6 bases). The CDR3 has 13 residues. The germline V and J ends were trimmed by 6 bases and 2 bases, with 9 bases remaining between them. Germline-derived CDR1 and CDR2 are LNHDA and SQIVND (reference sequence). CDR3: CASSSGHTDTQYF. In nucleotides, the CDR3 is TGTGCCAGTAGCAGCGGGCACACAGATACGCAGTATTTT.

This clonotype was picked up many times. V gene TRBV2 combines with J gene TRBJ1-2; D gene uncertain. Trimming stripped 11 bases from V and 5 bases from J, with 18 bases between. The germline V gene has CDR1 SNHLY and CDR2 FYNNEI. This CDR3 is 13 amino acids long. CDR3 region: CALYIREIYGYTF. CDR3 sequence (DNA): TGTGCCCTCTACATAAGGGAGATATATGGCTACACCTTC. The whole variable domain, remainder taken from reference TRBV2 and TRBJ1-2, is EPEVTQTPSHQVTQMGQEVILRCVPISNHLYFYWYRQILGQKVEFLVSFYNNEISEKSEIFDDQFSVERPDGSNFTLKIRSTKLEDSAMYFCALYIREIYGYTFGSGTRLTVV.

As to this clonotype: Being one base from a much bigger clone, this may be a read error. This sequence joins TRBV6-5 and TRBJ1-2; TRBD1 is a possible D gene (6 bases). The ends were cut back, 10 bases at V and 8 bases at J, with 23 bases in the middle. The CDR3 sequence is 14 residues long. Germline lookup yields CDR1 MNHEY and CDR2 SVGAGI. The CDR3 DNA sequence: TGTGCCACCAACCCGGACAGCGGACCTGTGGGCTACACCTTC. Its translation: CATNPDSGPVGYTF.

This clonotype was observed many times. This CDR3 reads CASWDQISGANVLTF. The CDR3 DNA reads TGTGCCAGCTGGGACCAAATCTCTGGGGCCAACGTCCTGACTTTC. This sequence joins TRBV7-8 and TRBJ2-6, with D perhaps assigned TRBD1 or TRBD2 (5 bases each). This CDR3 contains 15 residues. V lost 8 bases and J 0 bases, leaving 11 bases between the germline ends. Germline values: CDR1 SGHVS, CDR2 FQNEAQ.

The CDR3 region has the DNA TGTGCCAGCAGCTTCCGGGACAGGGGGGATCGATCTGGGGCCAACGTCCTGACTTTC. Encoded protein: CASSFRDRGDRSGANVLTF. The chain carries TRBV7-9 and TRBJ2-6; TRBD1 matches 11 bases. Germline CDR1 reads SEHNR; CDR2 reads FQNEAQ (reference sequence). CDR3 length equals 19 residues. The V segment lost 3 bases and the J segment 1 base; nucleotides outside the gene matches: 8.

In its sample, this clonotype was seen many times. J is TRBJ1-1 and V is TRBV24-1; D is perhaps TRBD1 (5 bases). V lost 5 bases and J 1 base, leaving 16 bases between the germline ends. There are 16 residues in the CDR3. CDR1 is KGHDR and CDR2 is SFDVKD in the germline V gene. Here the CDR3 reads CATSARIAGRNTEAFF. The CDR3 nucleotides read TGTGCCACCAGTGCCAGGATCGCAGGGAGGAACACTGAAGCTTTCTTT.